Only one count was recorded for the clone carrying this T cell receptor beta chain. This record belongs to a study of cytomegalovirus exposure and HLA in healthy donors. Per germline, CDR1 ENHRY and CDR2 SYGVKD. Trimming took 4 bases from V and 0 from J; bases not matched to a gene: 3. The CDR3 has 16 amino acids. The data were produced by immunoSEQ multiplex PCR, yet TCRdb's version contains in-frame clones alone and is incomplete. The sample holds over 150,000 clones, about 85% seen once. This clonotype was sampled from a man between 18 and 35 years old in good health and CMV-seropositive. The chain carries TRBV10-3 and TRBJ1-5; 10 positions agree with TRBD1. Sequencing was done on a sample of PBMCs. CDR3 nucleotide sequence: TGTGCCATCAGTGGGGACAGGGGAGGTAGCAATCAGCCCCAGCATTTT. Translated: CAISGDRGGSNQPQHF.